This T cell receptor (beta chain) was retrieved from a study of shared clonotypes between healthy human individuals. Trimming removed 5 bases at V and 7 bases at J, with 15 bases between. CDR1 is SGHTA, CDR2 FQGNSA, per germline. There are 14 residues in the CDR3. Roughly 90 million PBMCs served as the genomic DNA source for unsorted samples. Source study methods: For the immunoSEQ data, sequences were junction-only without quality scores, so filtering differed. The method was immunoSEQ multiplex PCR; TCRdb's version includes in-frame clones alone and lacks a portion of them. For V, J and clone size, that table is used; D and trimming come from the DNA. The sample contains some 530,000 clones, about 78% of which appear only once. Concerning this clone: The target antigen is unknown.

The study, taken as a whole, reports: Tissues were not sampled, only blood, and their repertoires likely differ.

V gene TRBV7-2 combines with J gene TRBJ1-5; D may be TRBD1 (6 bases). Sequenced input: PBMCs. This TCR came from a woman in her thirties or forties in good health. Some clones in this sample may be carry-over from other donors' samples. CDR3: CASSPQGWEQPQHF. CDR3 DNA: TGTGCCAGCAGCCCTCAGGGGTGGGAGCAGCCCCAGCATTTT.